This T cell receptor beta chain was obtained from a study of blood T cells in healthy people across ages. V lost 7 bases, J lost 6 bases, and 11 bases lay in between. This CDR3 region has 12 residues. CDR1 and CDR2 from the germline V gene are PRHDT and FYEKMQ (reference sequence). There are a few counts of this clonotype. A second PCR, run for about 7 to 11 cycles, used a sample-barcoded 5' primer plus a J-beta primer mix. TCRdb recomputed calls from the 5' RACE reads with MiXCR, one row per CDR3 protein. The table lists 1,800,000 or so distinct CDR3 sequences, about 39% of them singletons. The TCR originated in a human donor in good health. Sequencing was performed on blood. V is TRBV13 and J is TRBJ2-3; D is uncertain. CDR3 bases: TGTGCCAGCATCAATTTAGGGGATACGCAGTATTTT. Translation: CASINLGDTQYF.